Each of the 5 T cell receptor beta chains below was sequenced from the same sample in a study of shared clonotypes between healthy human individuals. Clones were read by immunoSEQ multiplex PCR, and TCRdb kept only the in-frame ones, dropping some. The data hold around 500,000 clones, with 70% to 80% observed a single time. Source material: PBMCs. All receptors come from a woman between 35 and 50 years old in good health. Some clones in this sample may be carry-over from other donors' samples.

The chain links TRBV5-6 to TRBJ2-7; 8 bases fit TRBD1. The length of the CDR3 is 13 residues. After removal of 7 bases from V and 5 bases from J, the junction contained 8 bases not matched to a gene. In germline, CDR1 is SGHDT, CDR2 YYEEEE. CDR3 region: CASRDRRFDEQYF. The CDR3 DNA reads TGTGCCAGCCGGGACAGGCGCTTCGACGAGCAGTACTTC.

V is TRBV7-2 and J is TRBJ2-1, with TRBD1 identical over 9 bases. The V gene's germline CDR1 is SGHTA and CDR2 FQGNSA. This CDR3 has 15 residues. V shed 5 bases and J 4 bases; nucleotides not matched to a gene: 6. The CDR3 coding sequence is TGTGCCAGCAGCCGAGGACAGGGGTCGTACAATGAGCAGTTCTTC. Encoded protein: CASSRGQGSYNEQFF. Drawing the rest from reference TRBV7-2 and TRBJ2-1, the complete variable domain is GAGVSQSPSNKVTEKGKDVELRCDPISGHTALYWYRQSLGQGLEFLIYFQGNSAPDKSGLPSDRFSAERTGGSVSTLTIQRTQQEDSAVYLCASSRGQGSYNEQFFGPGTRLTVL.

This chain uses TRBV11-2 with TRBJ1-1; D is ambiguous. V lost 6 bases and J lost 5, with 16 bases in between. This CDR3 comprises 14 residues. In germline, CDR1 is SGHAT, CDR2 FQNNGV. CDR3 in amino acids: CASSTPRRGTEAFF. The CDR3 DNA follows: TGTGCCAGCAGTACGCCGCGGCGTGGGACTGAAGCTTTCTTT.

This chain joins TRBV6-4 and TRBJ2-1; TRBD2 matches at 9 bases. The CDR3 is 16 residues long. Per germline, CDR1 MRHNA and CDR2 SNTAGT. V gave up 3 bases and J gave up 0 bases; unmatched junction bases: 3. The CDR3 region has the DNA TGTGCCAGCAGTGAGAATAGCGGGAGCTCCTACAATGAGCAGTTCTTC. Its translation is CASSENSGSSYNEQFF.

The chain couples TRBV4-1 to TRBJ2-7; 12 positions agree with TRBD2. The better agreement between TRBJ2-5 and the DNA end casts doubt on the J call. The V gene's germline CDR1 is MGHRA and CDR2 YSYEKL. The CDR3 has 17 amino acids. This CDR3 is CASSREGLAGGKETQYF. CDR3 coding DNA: TGCGCCAGCAGCAGAGAGGGACTAGCGGGTGGAAAAGAGACCCAGTACTTC.